Below, one TCR beta chain is given with its context. As yet, its antigen is unknown. Expressed TCRB transcripts were sequenced, since all the RNA that had been isolated was reverse transcribed. TCRdb keeps only in-frame clones here, not all; method: immunoSEQ multiplex PCR. This repertoire shows fewer than 30,000 clones, 50% to 65% found once; its top ten account for approximately 1.5%. Markers CD45RO/CCR7/CD25/CD127/CD95/CD27 served to sort CD4+ naive, central memory, regulatory and stem cell-like memory cells. This specimen comes from a study of beta chain features in type 1 diabetes. Overall study results and limits: TCRB CDR3s from Type 1 diabetes patients were moderately but significantly shorter in all four CD4+ subsets.

This receptor was identified in a woman younger than 30 with type 1 diabetes. The sequenced sample consisted of Tregs from blood.

CDR3 loop: CASSYSGTSAKQFF. The CDR3, as DNA: TGTGCCAGCAGTTACTCCGGGACTAGCGCCAAGCAGTTCTTC. This chain links TRBV6-5 with TRBJ2-1; 10 nucleotides agree with TRBD2. Germline CDR1 reads MNHEY; CDR2 reads SVGAGI. V shed 0 bases and J 11 bases; nucleotides not matched to a gene: 4. The CDR3 spans 14 residues.